The clone carrying this T cell receptor beta chain was counted once. What it recognizes is unknown. The junction and the germline gene differ at one end; a read error may be behind it. Primers included in the PCR were 60 Vbeta and 13 Jbeta primers. Generated by immunoSEQ multiplex PCR, the TCRdb table keeps only in-frame clones and is missing some. The sample has 95,000 to 130,000 clones, roughly four fifths seen once. The sample originates from a study of cytomegalovirus exposure and HLA in healthy donors. As for the study in general: A previous analysis identified approximately 120 million unique TCR beta sequences derived from around 200 million T cells. Whole-study findings and limits: Fewer than 200 TCR beta chains were listed as cytomegalovirus-associated. Later on, an analysis tied approximately 17,000 TCR beta sequences to HLA alleles at 0.05 false discovery rate. Later analysis revealed greater clonal expansion in HLA-associated TCR beta chains than in equally common others.

This TCR was recovered from a woman aged 18 to 35 in good health and CMV-seronegative. Specimen: PBMCs.

For the CDR3, the DNA is TGTGCCAGCAGCTTGTTTCCCGTTTCAGCCCTCCACTTT. Amino acid sequence: CASSLFPVSALHF. The chain carries TRBV5-6 and TRBJ1-6, with D unclear. Germline CDR1 SGHDT, CDR2 YYEEEE. CDR3 size: 13 residues.